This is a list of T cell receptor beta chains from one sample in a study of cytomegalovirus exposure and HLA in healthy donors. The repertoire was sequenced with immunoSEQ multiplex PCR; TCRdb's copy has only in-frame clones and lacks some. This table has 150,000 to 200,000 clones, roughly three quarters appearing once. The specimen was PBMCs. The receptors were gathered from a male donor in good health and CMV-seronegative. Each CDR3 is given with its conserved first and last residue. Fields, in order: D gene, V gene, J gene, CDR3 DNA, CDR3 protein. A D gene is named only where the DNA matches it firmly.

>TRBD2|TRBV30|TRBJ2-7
TGTGCCTGGAGACTAGCGGGCACCTACGAGCAGTACTTC
CAWRLAGTYEQYF
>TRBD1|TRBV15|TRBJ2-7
TGTGCCACCAGCAGCCACAGGGGGACGTACGAGCAGTACTTC
CATSSHRGTYEQYF
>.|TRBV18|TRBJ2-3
TGTGCCAGCTCACCAGACGGGATCGGTACGCAGTATTTT
CASSPDGIGTQYF
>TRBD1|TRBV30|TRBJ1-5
TGTGCCTGGGATCCCGGACAGGGAGTTTACGCACCACCAGGAAATCAGCCCCAGCATTTT
CAWDPGQGVYAPPGNQPQHF
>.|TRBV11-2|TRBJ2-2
TGTGCCAGCAGCTCCGAACAGGGTAGGACCGGGGAGCTGTTTTTT
CASSSEQGRTGELFF
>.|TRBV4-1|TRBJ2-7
TGCGCCAGCAGCCAGACAGGTGTCTCCTACGAGCAGTACTTC
CASSQTGVSYEQYF
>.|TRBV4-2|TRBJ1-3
TGTGCCAGCAGCCAAGGAGGGTCGGGGACAACTGGAAACACCATATATTTT
CASSQGGSGTTGNTIYF
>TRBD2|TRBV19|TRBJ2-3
TGTGCTTCTAGCGGGGGCCACACAGATACGCAGTATTTT
CASSGGHTDTQYF
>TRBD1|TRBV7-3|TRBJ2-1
TGTGCCAGCAGCCCATATGCCGGGACAGGCCTATACAATGAGCAGTTCTTC
CASSPYAGTGLYNEQFF
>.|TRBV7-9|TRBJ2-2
TGTGCCAGCAGCTTAGCGGGGGGCACCGGGGAGCTGTTTTTT
CASSLAGGTGELFF